The TCR beta chain under discussion was sequenced for a study of T cell responses to AZD1222 COVID-19 vaccine. Germline loops: CDR1 MGHRA, CDR2 YSYEKL. V shed 0 bases and J shed 6 bases, with 20 bases lying between them. The CDR3 loop spans 17 amino acids. Both about-4-week and about-12-week second-dose recipients were combined. Details on this clone: Antigen specificity is unknown.

Here immunoSEQ multiplex PCR was the method, and the copy in TCRdb shows in-frame clones only, minus some. The sample yields around 160,000 clones, approximately 94% seen once. Study outcomes and limitations: At baseline, just a handful of AZD1222 recipients tested seropositive. The donor cohort was predominantly white British with a female majority, and clonal diversity may have been underestimated. Variant regions that are unmutated are reportedly the target of nearly half of spike-specific TCRs.

V usage is TRBV4-1 and J usage is TRBJ1-1; tentative D call: TRBD1 (5 bases). This sequence was found in an adult who received the AZD1222 COVID-19 vaccine. The specimen was peripheral blood, collected 28 days after the second AZD1222 dose. The DNA of the CDR3 is TGCGCCAGCAGCCAAGATCCAGGGATCCTCATTAGCGCTGAAGCTTTCTTT. This translates into CASSQDPGILISAEAFF.